The 22 T cell receptor beta chains listed next were all sequenced from one sample in a study of CD8 T cell repertoires and HIV-1 epitope variants. Their antigens remain unidentified. Using immunoSEQ multiplex PCR, the repertoire was profiled, and TCRdb retains in-frame clones only, with some absent. The table lists some 6,000 clones, 65% to 80% of them singletons. Sequencing was done on a sample of cultured CD8+ T cells derived from PBMCs. These receptors all come from a male donor with HIV.

The chain combines TRBV6-5 with TRBJ2-1; 10 nucleotides match TRBD2. This CDR3 contains 16 residues. The germline V gene encodes CDR1 MNHEY and CDR2 SVGAGI. V lost 0 bases and J lost 5; bases outside the gene matches: 4. The CDR3 here is CASSYSPSGSHNEQFF. The DNA for the CDR3 is TGTGCCAGCAGTTACTCTCCTAGCGGGAGCCACAATGAGCAGTTCTTC.

V gene TRBV10-2 combines with J gene TRBJ2-1, with D unclear. The germline V and J ends were trimmed by 7 bases and 0 bases, with 10 bases remaining between them. This CDR3 is built from 14 residues. The germline V gene encodes CDR1 WSHSY and CDR2 SAAADI. CDR3 nucleotides: TGCGCCAGCACGGAAGATGGCTCCTACAATGAGCAGTTCTTC. It yields the protein CASTEDGSYNEQFF.

The V and J genes are TRBV5-6 and TRBJ2-7; TRBD1 matches 8 bases. Germline V lookup: CDR1 SGHDT, CDR2 YYEEEE. The V gene end was trimmed by 4 bases and the J gene end by 2 bases; junction bases not matched to a gene: 5. This CDR3 has 14 amino acids. CDR3 loop: CASSGGQAPYEQYF. The CDR3 nucleotides are TGTGCCAGCAGCGGGGGACAGGCCCCCTACGAGCAGTACTTC.

This clone was seen a few times. The chain uses TRBV5-6 and TRBJ1-2; the D is unclear. V gave up 1 base and J gave up 7 bases, with 5 bases separating them. The length of the CDR3 is 11 residues. The germline V gene encodes CDR1 SGHDT and CDR2 YYEEEE. The CDR3 protein is CASSLRSGYTF. Here the CDR3 DNA reads TGTGCCAGCAGCTTGCGGAGTGGCTACACCTTC. The full variable domain, with the rest looked up from reference TRBV5-6 and TRBJ1-2, is DAGVTQSPTHLIKTRGQQVTLRCSPKSGHDTVSWYQQALGQGPQFIFQYYEEEERQRGNFPDRFSGHQFPNYSSELNVNALLLGDSALYLCASSLRSGYTFGSGTRLTVV.

This clone was detected only a few times. The gene calls are TRBV18 and TRBJ1-2, with 7 positions matching TRBD1. Germline CDR1 is KGHSH and CDR2 is LQKENI. This CDR3 region has 15 residues. Trimming at V came to 0 bases and at J to 8 bases, leaving 9 bases not matched to a gene. CDR3 region: CASSPPIETGDGYTF. In DNA form, the CDR3 reads TGTGCCAGCTCACCACCGATCGAAACAGGGGACGGCTACACCTTC. The variable domain in full, with the rest retrieved from reference TRBV18 and TRBJ1-2, is NAGVMQNPRHLVRRRGQEARLRCSPMKGHSHVYWYRQLPEEGLKFMVYLQKENIIDESGMPKERFSAEFPKEGPSILRIQQVVRGDSAAYFCASSPPIETGDGYTFGSGTRLTVV.

This chain joins TRBV29-1 and TRBJ2-2, with a weak D call TRBD1 (8 bases). V shed 7 bases and J shed 5 bases, with 14 bases lying between them. The CDR3 is 13 residues long. Germline assignment: CDR1 SQVTM and CDR2 ANQGSEA. CDR3 sequence reads: CSGDRGGTGELFF. As DNA, the CDR3 is TGCAGCGGCGACAGGGGAGGGACCGGGGAGCTGTTTTTT.

The V and J genes are TRBV5-8 and TRBJ2-3, with TRBD1 identical over 8 bases. V lost 2 bases and J lost 3; bases outside the gene matches: 2. The germline V gene encodes CDR1 SGHTS and CDR2 YDEGEE. CDR3 size: 14 residues. CDR3 residues: CASSFGQGTDTQYF. Here the CDR3 DNA reads TGTGCCAGCAGCTTCGGACAGGGAACAGATACGCAGTATTTT.

This sequence joins TRBV2 and TRBJ2-1; D is undetermined. The V end lost 7 bases, the J end lost 15 bases, and 19 bases lay between the germline ends. The CDR3 extends over 12 amino acids. CDR1 is SNHLY and CDR2 is FYNNEI in the germline V gene. The CDR3: CASMIGRERRFF. The CDR3 DNA follows: TGTGCCAGCATGATTGGGCGCGAACGGAGGTTCTTC.

The chain couples TRBV5-5 to TRBJ2-7; D may be TRBD1 (5 bases). The V end lost 1 base, the J end lost 2 bases, and 13 bases lay between the germline ends. Germline assignment: CDR1 SGHKS and CDR2 YYEKEE (reference sequence). The CDR3 is made up of 15 amino acids. CDR3 region: CASSLYAGNTYEQYF. In nucleotides, the CDR3 is TGTGCCAGCAGCTTGTATGCAGGGAACACCTACGAGCAGTACTTC.

The chain uses TRBV7-9 and TRBJ1-5; possibly TRBD1 for D (5 bases). The CDR3 is 14 residues long. Germline V gene sequence: CDR1 SEHNR, CDR2 FQNEAQ (reference sequence). V was clipped by 5 bases and J by 5 bases, with 13 bases between them. Written as DNA, the CDR3 is TGTGCCAGCAGCCCGATCACAGGTGATCAGCCCCAGCATTTT. Protein: CASSPITGDQPQHF.

The rearrangement joins TRBV7-9 to TRBJ2-7; TRBD1 agrees at 8 bases. Trimming took 7 bases from V and 3 from J; bases not matched to a gene: 11. This CDR3 has 15 amino acids. Germline V lookup: CDR1 SEHNR, CDR2 FQNEAQ (reference sequence). This CDR3 is CASTSSTGVDYEQYF. In DNA, the CDR3 is TGTGCCAGCACCTCTTCGACAGGGGTGGACTACGAGCAGTACTTC.

The chain recombines TRBV5-4 with TRBJ1-2; 7 nucleotides line up with TRBD1. The CDR3 totals 15 residues. In germline, CDR1 is SGHNT, CDR2 YYREEE (reference sequence). Losses at the gene ends were 4 bases for V and 7 bases for J; bases not matched to a gene: 13. CDR3 sequence reads: CASSLGDSGRGGYTF. The CDR3 DNA is TGTGCCAGCAGCCTAGGGGACAGCGGGAGGGGTGGCTACACCTTC.

V gene TRBV7-9 combines with J gene TRBJ2-1; TRBD1 or TRBD2 may be the D gene (7 bases each). Germline lookup yields CDR1 SEHNR and CDR2 FQNEAQ (reference sequence). Trimming removed 2 bases from V and 7 bases from J, with 15 bases in between. The CDR3 spans 15 residues. CDR3 bases: TGTGCCAGCAGCTTATCTCTTCAGGGGGGGAATGAGCAGTTCTTC. Its protein is CASSLSLQGGNEQFF.

The chain carries TRBV25-1 and TRBJ2-5, with 9 positions matching TRBD1. Germline V gene sequence: CDR1 MGHDK, CDR2 SYGVNS. After removal of 4 bases from V and 4 bases from J, the junction contained 7 bases not matched to a gene. This CDR3 spans 15 amino acids. CDR3 loop: CASSGAWDRVETQYF. CDR3 coding DNA: TGTGCCAGCAGTGGAGCATGGGACAGGGTAGAGACCCAGTACTTC.

The chain couples TRBV11-3 to TRBJ2-3; D ambiguous. Germline V gene sequence: CDR1 SGHNT, CDR2 YENEEA. The CDR3 runs to 13 residues. The V and J ends lost 5 bases and 2 bases respectively, with 8 bases between them. CDR3 nucleotides: TGTGCCAGCAGCCCCGGACCCACAGATACGCAGTATTTT. This sequence encodes CASSPGPTDTQYF.

A word on this clone: One junction end does not reproduce the germline sequence, and a read error may be involved. The CDR3 DNA is TGTGCCACCAGCCCAACTAGGGTGACAGGTACGCAGTATTTT. Its protein product is CATSPTRVTGTQYF. J is TRBJ2-3 and V is TRBV15; tentative D call: TRBD1 (6 bases). The CDR3 totals 14 residues. CDR1 is LNHNV and CDR2 is YYDKDF in the germline V gene (reference sequence).

The chain uses TRBV28 and TRBJ1-1, with 12 bases aligning to TRBD1. This CDR3 comprises 16 residues. The germline CDR1 and CDR2 sequences are MDHEN and SYDVKM. V shed 7 bases, J shed 1 base, and the junction held 7 bases outside the gene matches. In DNA, the CDR3 is TGTGCCAGCATTAGGCCGGGACAGGGGGCGAACACTGAAGCTTTCTTT. Protein product: CASIRPGQGANTEAFF.

This clone rates as medium-sized. The rearrangement joins TRBV29-1 to TRBJ1-1; 9 nucleotides line up with TRBD1. There are 12 residues in the CDR3. Trimming cost V 7 bases and J 3 bases; bases outside gene matches: 3. CDR1 and CDR2 (germline): SQVTM, ANQGSEA. In DNA, the CDR3 is TGCAGCGCGAGGACAGGGGACACTGAAGCTTTCTTT. Protein sequence: CSARTGDTEAFF.

The rearrangement uses TRBV9 and TRBJ2-7; no definite D call. The germline CDR1 and CDR2 sequences are SGDLS and YYNGEE. CDR3 length: 13 amino acids. With 0 bases removed from V and 1 base from J, the gap between germline ends came to 5 bases. The CDR3 nucleotides read TGTGCCAGCAGCGTAGAAGGGTCCTACGAGCAGTACTTC. As protein: CASSVEGSYEQYF.

This clone showed up just a few times. V gene TRBV6-5 combines with J gene TRBJ2-7; D possibly matches TRBD1 or TRBD2 (5 bases each). Germline V gene lookup returns CDR1 MNHEY and CDR2 SVGAGI. The CDR3 has 14 amino acids. V dropped 2 bases and J dropped 1 base, with 9 bases sitting between them. CDR3 loop: CASSYGTASYEQYF. The CDR3 DNA is TGTGCCAGCAGTTACGGGACCGCGTCCTACGAGCAGTACTTC.

This clone has just a few counts. The chain recombines TRBV6-1 with TRBJ2-2; possible D gene TRBD1, 6 bases. This CDR3 spans 14 amino acids. Germline CDR1 reads MNHNS; CDR2 reads SASEGT. Between the trimmed V and J ends, which lost 3 bases and 5 bases, there was a span of 10 bases. The CDR3 reads CASSDKGETGELFF. Here the CDR3 DNA reads TGTGCCAGCAGTGACAAGGGGGAGACCGGGGAGCTGTTTTTT.

V usage is TRBV7-2 and J usage is TRBJ1-2; D perhaps matches TRBD1 (5 bases). This CDR3 is 14 amino acids long. Germline V gives CDR1 SGHTA, CDR2 FQGNSA. The V gene lost 5 bases and the J gene lost 2 bases, with 12 bases spanning the gap. CDR3 sequence reads: CASSPKQGNYGYTF. Written as DNA, the CDR3 is TGTGCCAGCAGCCCAAAGCAGGGAAACTATGGCTACACCTTC.